These 30 T cell receptor beta chains originate from one sample sequenced in a study of cytomegalovirus exposure and HLA in healthy donors. PCR employed 60 Vbeta and 13 Jbeta primers. The repertoire was sequenced with immunoSEQ multiplex PCR; TCRdb's copy has only in-frame clones and lacks some. Here the sample spans approximately 110,000 clones, 65% to 80% being singletons. The specimen was PBMCs. The source is a male donor in good health and CMV-seronegative.

This chain links TRBV4-1 with TRBJ2-1; possibly TRBD1 for D (5 bases). V was clipped by 1 base and J by 9 bases, with 13 bases between them. The CDR3 consists of 14 residues. The germline V gene has CDR1 MGHRA and CDR2 YSYEKL. CDR3 amino acids: CASSQGQGWAEQFF. The CDR3 DNA follows: TGCGCCAGCAGCCAAGGGCAGGGTTGGGCTGAGCAGTTCTTC.

The chain recombines TRBV19 with TRBJ2-7; 11 positions agree with TRBD1. This CDR3 spans 14 amino acids. CDR1 and CDR2 from the germline V gene are LNHDA and SQIVND (reference sequence). V lost 7 bases, J lost 3 bases, and 5 bases stayed unmatched. Here the CDR3 reads CASTPGQGVYEQYF. The CDR3 DNA reads TGTGCCAGTACACCGGGACAGGGGGTCTACGAGCAGTACTTC.

V is TRBV29-1 and J is TRBJ1-2; D may be TRBD1 (6 bases). CDR1 and CDR2 from the germline V gene are SQVTM and ANQGSEA. Trimming removed 6 bases from V and 6 bases from J, with 11 bases in between. The CDR3 is made up of 11 amino acids. The CDR3 loop is CSVGYRDGYTF. The CDR3 DNA follows: TGCAGCGTCGGATACAGGGATGGCTACACCTTC.

This chain uses TRBV15 with TRBJ2-1; 12 bases align to TRBD2. The CDR3 covers 15 residues. The V segment lost 4 bases and the J segment 9 bases; nucleotides outside the gene matches: 7. CDR1 is LNHNV and CDR2 is YYDKDF in the germline V gene (reference sequence). In nucleotides, the CDR3 is TGTGCCACCAGCATTAGGACTAGCGGGATTATTGAGCAGTTCTTC. It translates to CATSIRTSGIIEQFF.

J is TRBJ2-1 and V is TRBV11-2; the D is unclear. The CDR3 length is 13 residues. CDR1 is SGHAT and CDR2 is FQNNGV in the germline V gene. The V and J ends lost 0 bases and 9 bases respectively, with 9 bases between them. The CDR3 bases are TGTGCCAGCAGCTTAGATCAACTTTTTGAGCAGTTCTTC. Translated: CASSLDQLFEQFF. The whole variable domain, filled in from reference TRBV11-2 and TRBJ2-1, reads EAGVAQSPRYKIIEKRQSVAFWCNPISGHATLYWYQQILGQGPKLLIQFQNNGVVDDSQLPKDRFSAERLKGVDSTLKIQPAKLEDSAVYLCASSLDQLFEQFFGPGTRLTVL.

Concerning this clone itself: Compared with germline, one end of the junction differs, possibly owing to a read error. This chain connects TRBV7-9 to TRBJ1-1; a possible D gene is TRBD1 (6 bases). There are 15 residues in the CDR3. Looked up from germline, CDR1 is SEHNR and CDR2 is FQNEAQ (reference sequence). CDR3 loop: CSSSLEPPPRGEAFF. The CDR3 DNA is TGTTCCAGCAGCTTAGAACCCCCCCCCAGGGGTGAAGCTTTCTTT.

The chain links TRBV11-3 to TRBJ1-4, with 8 bases that match TRBD1. Germline V gene lookup returns CDR1 SGHNT and CDR2 YENEEA. CDR3 length: 15 residues. After removal of 5 bases from V and 4 bases from J, the junction contained 6 bases not matched to a gene. The CDR3 region has the DNA TGTGCCAGCAGCCAGGGGACAGGCCTTAATGAAAAACTGTTTTTT. Its translation is CASSQGTGLNEKLFF.

This clone was recorded a few times. The chain couples TRBV6-1 to TRBJ1-2, with TRBD1 identical over 8 bases. With 7 bases clipped from V and 7 bases from J, the junction kept 8 bases outside the gene matches. The CDR3 is made up of 13 amino acids. Germline-derived CDR1 and CDR2 are MNHNS and SASEGT. The CDR3 DNA reads TGTGCCAGCATCCCCGGACAGGGCGGTGGCTACACCTTC. Its protein product is CASIPGQGGGYTF.

The chain recombines TRBV14 with TRBJ2-1; 8 bases align to TRBD1. The germline gives CDR1 SGHDN, CDR2 FVKESK. This CDR3 has 16 residues. Trimming took 4 bases from V and 4 from J; bases not matched to a gene: 9. The CDR3 sequence is CASSPRDRSIYNEQFF. In DNA form, the CDR3 reads TGTGCCAGCAGCCCCCGGGACAGGTCGATTTACAATGAGCAGTTCTTC.

This clone was seen a handful of times. This chain joins TRBV29-1 and TRBJ1-1; 8 nucleotides line up with TRBD1. J gave up 4 bases and V 4 bases, and 2 bases lay outside the gene matches. Germline lookup yields CDR1 SQVTM and CDR2 ANQGSEA. The CDR3 has 12 residues. CDR3 sequence reads: CSVGGQGTEAFF. The CDR3 nucleotides are TGCAGCGTTGGAGGACAGGGCACTGAAGCTTTCTTT.

This clone was counted a single time. This chain uses TRBV5-4 with TRBJ2-7, with a possible D match to TRBD2 (7 bases). Trimming took 2 bases from V and 2 from J, leaving 14 bases between them. Germline V CDR1 and CDR2: SGHNT, YYREEE (reference sequence). The CDR3 spans 15 residues. The CDR3 reads CASSFFGGQPYEQYF. As DNA, the CDR3 is TGTGCCAGCAGCTTTTTCGGGGGGCAGCCCTACGAGCAGTACTTC.

This chain joins TRBV11-2 and TRBJ1-5; D is undetermined. Per the germline V gene, CDR1 is SGHAT and CDR2 is FQNNGV. V was shortened by 0 bases and J by 4 bases, with 4 bases between the two germline ends. The CDR3 spans 13 residues. In DNA form, the CDR3 reads TGTGCCAGCAGCTTAGACAGAAATCAGCCCCAGCATTTT. Amino acids: CASSLDRNQPQHF.

This chain uses TRBV18 with TRBJ1-1, with D possibly TRBD1 on 5 matching bases. The V gene's germline CDR1 is KGHSH and CDR2 LQKENI. The CDR3 is 14 amino acids. V shed 1 base and J shed 1 base, with 7 bases lying between them. CDR3 sequence (DNA): TGTGCCAGCTCACCACAAGACAGGAACACTGAAGCTTTCTTT. Its protein product is CASSPQDRNTEAFF.

This clone has just a few counts. The chain is built from TRBV30 and TRBJ1-4, with D maybe TRBD1 (5 bases). The CDR3 contains 15 residues. Per the germline V gene, CDR1 is GTSNPN and CDR2 is SVGIG (reference sequence). V was cut by 2 bases and J by 4 bases, with 14 bases left in between. The CDR3 loop reads CAWSTPSGNNEKLFF. The CDR3, as DNA: TGTGCCTGGAGTACCCCCTCAGGGAATAATGAAAAACTGTTTTTT.

CDR3: CASSESGLALPTGELFF. As DNA, the CDR3 is TGCGCCAGCAGTGAGTCGGGACTAGCGCTCCCCACCGGGGAGCTGTTTTTT. The chain recombines TRBV10-2 with TRBJ2-2; 10 nucleotides align to TRBD2. The junction had 5 bases not matched to a gene; V was cut back by 0 bases and J by 4 bases. The CDR3 has 17 amino acids. Per the germline V gene, CDR1 is WSHSY and CDR2 is SAAADI.

A single count supports this clone. The chain uses TRBV27 and TRBJ2-1; D remains ambiguous. CDR1 and CDR2 (germline): MNHEY, SMNVEV (reference sequence). The germline V and J ends were trimmed by 5 bases and 8 bases, with 16 bases remaining between them. The CDR3 has 14 amino acids. The CDR3 sequence is CASSLDPRPDEQFF. DNA of the CDR3: TGTGCCAGCAGTCTCGACCCCAGGCCGGATGAGCAGTTCTTC.

The rearrangement links TRBV2 to TRBJ2-7; D unclear. Germline V gene sequence: CDR1 SNHLY, CDR2 FYNNEI. This CDR3 contains 14 residues. V was trimmed by 4 bases and J by 2 bases, leaving 12 bases between them. The chain's CDR3 is CASSVERSPYEQYF. The CDR3 DNA follows: TGTGCCAGCAGTGTGGAGCGCTCCCCCTACGAGCAGTACTTC. Full variable domain (outside the CDR3, taken from reference TRBV2 and TRBJ2-7): EPEVTQTPSHQVTQMGQEVILRCVPISNHLYFYWYRQILGQKVEFLVSFYNNEISEKSEIFDDQFSVERPDGSNFTLKIRSTKLEDSAMYFCASSVERSPYEQYFGPGTRLTVT.

This clone has more than one count but fewer than ten. This chain connects TRBV2 to TRBJ2-4, with no clear D. CDR1 and CDR2 (germline): SNHLY, FYNNEI. V was trimmed by 6 bases and J by 5 bases, leaving 5 bases between them. This CDR3 contains 11 residues. The CDR3 protein is CASSGENIQYF. CDR3 nucleotide sequence: TGTGCCAGCAGCGGAGAAAACATTCAGTACTTC.

The V and J genes are TRBV25-1 and TRBJ1-2; D is ambiguous. CDR1 is MGHDK and CDR2 is SYGVNS in the germline V gene. V was cut by 2 bases and J by 2 bases, with 6 bases left in between. The CDR3 is 13 amino acids. CDR3 residues: CASSETGNYGYTF. CDR3 nucleotide sequence: TGTGCCAGCAGTGAAACGGGAAACTATGGCTACACCTTC.

The sample holds a few counts of this clone. The chain recombines TRBV5-5 with TRBJ1-3; a weak D match, TRBD1 (6 bases). The CDR3 consists of 17 residues. From germline, CDR1 is SGHKS and CDR2 YYEKEE (reference sequence). V shed 4 bases and J shed 2 bases, with 19 bases lying between them. Here the CDR3 DNA reads TGTGCCAGCAGCGATTACAGGGTTCGAGGGGCTGGAAACACCATATATTTT. As protein: CASSDYRVRGAGNTIYF.

This rearrangement joins TRBV15 to TRBJ1-4; D is unclear. The CDR3 covers 16 residues. Trimming pared 0 bases from V and 4 bases from J, leaving 12 bases between. Germline values: CDR1 LNHNV, CDR2 YYDKDF (reference sequence). The CDR3 bases are TGTGCCACCAGCAGAGATTATCAGTTATTTAATGAAAAACTGTTTTTT. It specifies CATSRDYQLFNEKLFF.

The chain combines TRBV7-9 with TRBJ2-2; D unclear. This CDR3 contains 13 residues. Trimming cost V 5 bases and J 4 bases, with 8 bases left between them. The germline V gene encodes CDR1 SEHNR and CDR2 FQNEAQ (reference sequence). CDR3 loop: CASSSPFTGELFF. The CDR3 DNA reads as TGTGCCAGCAGCAGCCCTTTCACCGGGGAGCTGTTTTTT.

This rearrangement joins TRBV19 to TRBJ2-3, with D maybe TRBD2 (6 bases). CDR1 and CDR2 (germline): LNHDA, SQIVND (reference sequence). The CDR3 length is 15 residues. V lost 0 bases and J 0 bases, leaving 7 bases between the germline ends. DNA for the CDR3: TGTGCCAGTAGTATAGATGGGGGGAGCACAGATACGCAGTATTTT. Translation: CASSIDGGSTDTQYF. The full variable domain, in which reference TRBV19 and TRBJ2-3 provide the parts outside the CDR3, is DGGITQSPKYLFRKEGQNVTLSCEQNLNHDAMYWYRQDPGQGLRLIYYSQIVNDFQKGDIAEGYSVSREKKESFPLTVTSAQKNPTAFYLCASSIDGGSTDTQYFGPGTRLTVL.

This chain uses TRBV11-1 with TRBJ2-3; perhaps TRBD2 as D (6 bases). Trimming removed 5 bases at V and 6 bases at J, with 18 bases between. CDR1 is SGHAT and CDR2 is FQDESV in the germline V gene (reference sequence). The CDR3 covers 15 residues. The CDR3 DNA reads TGTGCCAGCAGCCCCGGGACTTCCCTCGTGGATACGCAGTATTTT. Residues: CASSPGTSLVDTQYF.

The chain is built from TRBV15 and TRBJ2-4; TRBD1 matches at 8 bases. The CDR3 totals 15 residues. Germline V lookup: CDR1 LNHNV, CDR2 YYDKDF (reference sequence). Trimming cost V 1 base and J 5 bases; bases outside gene matches: 4. The CDR3 nucleotides read TGTGCCACCAGCAGAGGCGGACAGGGTCAAAACATTCAGTACTTC. This sequence encodes CATSRGGQGQNIQYF.

The chain couples TRBV28 to TRBJ2-3; TRBD1 aligns across 8 bases. The CDR3 consists of 17 residues. J lost 5 bases, V lost 7 bases, and 17 bases had no gene match. Germline V lookup: CDR1 MDHEN, CDR2 SYDVKM. The CDR3 bases are TGTGCCAGCATTGATTGGTTTGGGACAGGATCGCGAGATACGCAGTATTTT. It encodes CASIDWFGTGSRDTQYF.

This chain links TRBV19 with TRBJ1-5; D gene ambiguous. This CDR3 region has 17 residues. CDR1 LNHDA and CDR2 SQIVND come from the germline V gene (reference sequence). Trimming took off 4 bases at V and 1 base at J, with 17 bases between the two ends. CDR3 amino acids: CASSTTRTEKSNQPQHF. The CDR3 coding sequence is TGTGCCAGTAGTACAACAAGGACTGAGAAAAGCAATCAGCCCCAGCATTTT. Filled out from reference TRBV19 and TRBJ1-5, the complete variable domain reads DGGITQSPKYLFRKEGQNVTLSCEQNLNHDAMYWYRQDPGQGLRLIYYSQIVNDFQKGDIAEGYSVSREKKESFPLTVTSAQKNPTAFYLCASSTTRTEKSNQPQHFGDGTRLSIL.

The V call is TRBV2, the J call TRBJ2-3; possibly TRBD1 for D (5 bases). Germline assignment: CDR1 SNHLY and CDR2 FYNNEI. Trimming took 4 bases from V and 2 from J, leaving 13 bases between them. The CDR3 runs 15 residues. The CDR3 loop reads CASSGQGISTDTQYF. CDR3 nucleotides: TGTGCCAGCAGTGGTCAGGGAATCTCCACAGATACGCAGTATTTT.

The J gene is TRBJ1-4, the V gene TRBV19; maybe TRBD1 (5 bases). Germline V gene lookup returns CDR1 LNHDA and CDR2 SQIVND (reference sequence). The CDR3 spans 16 residues. Between the trimmed V and J ends, which lost 5 bases and 5 bases, there was a span of 18 bases. CDR3 sequence reads: CASSWPGQSINEKLFF. For the CDR3, the DNA is TGTGCCAGTAGTTGGCCAGGGCAGTCGATAAATGAAAAACTGTTTTTT.

The chain couples TRBV27 to TRBJ1-2; D unresolved. This CDR3 has 14 amino acids. Trimming removed 6 bases at V and 3 bases at J, with 14 bases between. Per germline, CDR1 MNHEY and CDR2 SMNVEV (reference sequence). The CDR3 DNA sequence: TGTGCCAGCAGACCCTTTAATTCGGACTATGGCTACACCTTC. Its protein product is CASRPFNSDYGYTF.